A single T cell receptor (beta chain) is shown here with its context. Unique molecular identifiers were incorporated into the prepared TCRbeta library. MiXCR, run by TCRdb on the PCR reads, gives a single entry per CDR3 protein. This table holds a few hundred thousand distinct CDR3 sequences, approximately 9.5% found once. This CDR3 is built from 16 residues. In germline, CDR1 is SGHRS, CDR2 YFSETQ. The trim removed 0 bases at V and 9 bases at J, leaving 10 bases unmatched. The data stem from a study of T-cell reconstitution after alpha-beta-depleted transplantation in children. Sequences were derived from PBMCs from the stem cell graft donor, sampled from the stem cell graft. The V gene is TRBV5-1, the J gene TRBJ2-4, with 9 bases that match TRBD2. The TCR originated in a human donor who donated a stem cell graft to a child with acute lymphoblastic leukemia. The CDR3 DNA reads TGCGCCAGCAGCTTGGTCGGCGGCGGGGGGGAAAGCATTCAGTACTTC. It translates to CASSLVGGGGESIQYF.